This T cell receptor (beta chain) was sequenced during a study of T cells in Graves' hyperthyroidism and ophthalmopathy. This clonotype was observed at least ten times. Amplified regions were TCR beta CDR3 sequences from RNA transcripts. TCR CDR3 regions were first amplified by RT-PCR with HTBI primers. TCRdb reanalysed the multiplex PCR reads using MiXCR and keeps one entry per CDR3 protein. The data show about 370,000 distinct CDR3 sequences, 13% to 15% seen once. The germline CDR1 and CDR2 sequences are KGHSH and LQKENI. Germline trimming cut 4 bases from V and 4 bases from J; bases unmatched to any gene: 18. The CDR3 spans 18 residues.

The chain recombines TRBV18 with TRBJ1-1; 7 nucleotides match TRBD1. This TCR was sampled from a woman in her fifties or sixties with Graves' ophthalmopathy. Sequenced sample: blood. The CDR3 region is CASSLQGHLTGSFTEAFF. The CDR3 DNA is TGTGCCAGCTCACTCCAAGGGCATTTGACAGGGTCGTTCACTGAAGCTTTCTTT.